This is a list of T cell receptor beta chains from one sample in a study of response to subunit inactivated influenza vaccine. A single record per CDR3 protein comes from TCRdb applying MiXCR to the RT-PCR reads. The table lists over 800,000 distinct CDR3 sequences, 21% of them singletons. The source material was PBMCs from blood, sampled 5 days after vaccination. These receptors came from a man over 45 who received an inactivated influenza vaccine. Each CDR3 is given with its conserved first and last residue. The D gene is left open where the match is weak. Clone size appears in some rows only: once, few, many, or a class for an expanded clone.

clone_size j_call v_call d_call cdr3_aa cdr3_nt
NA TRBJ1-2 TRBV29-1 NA CSVDEGTYYGYTF TGCAGCGTTGATGAGGGGACGTACTATGGCTACACCTTC
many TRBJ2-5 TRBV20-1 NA CSARDFPETQYF TGCAGTGCTAGAGATTTTCCGGAGACCCAGTACTTC
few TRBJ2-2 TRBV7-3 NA CASTDSPDTGELFF TGTGCCAGCACCGATAGTCCGGACACCGGGGAGCTGTTTTTT
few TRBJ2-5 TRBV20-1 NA CSARDMGSTKWETQYF TGCAGTGCTAGAGATATGGGGAGTACCAAGTGGGAGACCCAGTACTTC
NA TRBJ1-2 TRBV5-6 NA CASSLPSLGDGYTF TGTGCCAGCAGCTTACCCTCTCTAGGGGATGGCTACACCTTC
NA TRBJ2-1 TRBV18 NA CASSPTPGFDPQNLYNEQFF TGTGCCAGCTCACCGACACCAGGGTTCGATCCCCAAAACCTATACAATGAGCAGTTCTTC
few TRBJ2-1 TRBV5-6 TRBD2 CASSLDSGGSFYNEQFF TGTGCCAGCAGCTTGGATTCGGGGGGATCTTTCTACAATGAGCAGTTCTTC
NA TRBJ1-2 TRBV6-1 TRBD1 CASSEPGTGYGYTF TGTGCCAGCAGTGAACCGGGGACAGGCTATGGCTACACCTTC
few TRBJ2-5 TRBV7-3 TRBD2 CASSVRGGSLQETQYF TGTGCCAGCAGCGTCCGCGGCGGGAGTCTGCAAGAGACCCAGTACTTC
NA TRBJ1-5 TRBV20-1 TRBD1 CSATSGGDQPQHF TGCAGTGCGACCTCAGGGGGGGATCAGCCCCAGCATTTT
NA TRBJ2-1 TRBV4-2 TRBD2 CASSQLAGGPGEQFF TGTGCCAGCAGCCAACTAGCGGGAGGGCCTGGGGAGCAGTTCTTC
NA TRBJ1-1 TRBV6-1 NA CASTRGLMGHFEAFF TGTGCCAGCACCAGGGGACTTATGGGACACTTTGAAGCTTTCTTT
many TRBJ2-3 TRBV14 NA CASSPLGATQYF TGTGCCAGCAGCCCCCTTGGTGCTACGCAGTATTTT
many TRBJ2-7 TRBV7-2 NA CASSFSGPTEQYF TGTGCCAGCAGCTTTTCCGGCCCAACCGAGCAGTACTTC
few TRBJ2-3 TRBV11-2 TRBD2 CASSLSLAGATDTQYF TGTGCCAGCAGCTTAAGCCTAGCGGGGGCCACAGATACGCAGTATTTT
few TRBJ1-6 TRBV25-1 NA CASRYGSTLHF TGTGCCAGCAGATATGGGTCGACCCTCCACTTT
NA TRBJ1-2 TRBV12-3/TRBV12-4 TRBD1 CASSSQGANFEGYTF TGTGCCAGCAGTTCCCAGGGGGCTAACTTCGAGGGCTACACCTTC
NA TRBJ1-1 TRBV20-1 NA CSVRGRGIEAFF TGCAGTGTTAGGGGTCGGGGAATTGAAGCTTTCTTT
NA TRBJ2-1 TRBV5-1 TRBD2 CASSLADLRGGSGEQFF TGCGCCAGCAGCTTGGCCGACTTGCGGGGGGGCAGTGGTGAGCAGTTCTTC
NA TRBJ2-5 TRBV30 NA CAWSVRGMGETQYF TGTGCCTGGAGTGTGCGAGGGATGGGGGAGACCCAGTACTTC
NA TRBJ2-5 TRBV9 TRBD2 CASSVAAGGLPETQYF TGTGCCAGCAGCGTAGCGGCGGGAGGGCTCCCAGAGACCCAGTACTTC
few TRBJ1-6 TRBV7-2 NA CASSSWTEEPLHF TGTGCCAGCAGCTCATGGACGGAGGAGCCCCTCCACTTT
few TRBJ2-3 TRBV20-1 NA CSARDRQSTDTQYF TGCAGTGCTAGAGACAGGCAGAGCACAGATACGCAGTATTTT
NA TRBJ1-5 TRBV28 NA CATGADFSNQPQHF TGTGCCACTGGAGCAGATTTTAGCAATCAGCCCCAGCATTTT
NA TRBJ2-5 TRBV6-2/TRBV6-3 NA CASSHGGNQETQYF TGTGCCAGCAGCCATGGCGGAAACCAAGAGACCCAGTACTTC
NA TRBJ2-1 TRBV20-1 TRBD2 CSATGLAGLNEQFF TGCAGTGCCACGGGACTAGCGGGGCTCAATGAGCAGTTCTTC
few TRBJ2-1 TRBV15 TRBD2 CATSRGVLAGTYNEQFF TGTGCCACCAGCAGAGGTGTACTAGCGGGAACCTACAATGAGCAGTTCTTC
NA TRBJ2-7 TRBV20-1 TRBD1 CSSTGTGVGYEQYF TGCAGTTCGACCGGGACAGGTGTAGGCTACGAGCAGTACTTC
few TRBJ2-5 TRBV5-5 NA CASSLLGRGETQYF TGTGCCAGCAGCTTGCTTGGCAGAGGAGAGACCCAGTACTTC
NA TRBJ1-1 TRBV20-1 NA CSASNSGSTEAFF TGCAGTGCTAGTAACTCAGGATCCACTGAAGCTTTCTTT
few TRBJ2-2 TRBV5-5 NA CASSDLQEANTGELFF TGTGCCAGCAGCGACTTGCAGGAAGCGAACACCGGGGAGCTGTTTTTT
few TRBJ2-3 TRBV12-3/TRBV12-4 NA CASRSQTTDTQYF TGTGCCAGCAGGTCGCAGACCACAGATACGCAGTATTTT
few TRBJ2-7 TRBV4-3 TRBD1 CASSQESRGLPSYEQYF TGCGCCAGCAGCCAAGAATCTAGGGGGCTCCCCTCCTACGAGCAGTACTTC
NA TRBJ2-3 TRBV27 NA CASSFQAGAPDTQYF TGTGCCAGCAGTTTCCAGGCAGGGGCCCCAGATACGCAGTATTTT
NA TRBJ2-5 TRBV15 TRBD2 CATSRPQRGGETQYF TGTGCCACCAGCAGACCCCAGCGGGGTGGAGAGACCCAGTACTTC